This T cell receptor (beta chain) is drawn from a study of CD8+ T cells in alopecia areata. Sequencing used cDNA as its template, made by extracting RNA and reverse transcribing it. Some clones are missing from TCRdb's copy, which holds only in-frame ones; the method was immunoSEQ multiplex PCR. This table has some 180,000 clones, around 51% appearing once. This CDR3 comprises 15 residues. Germline V CDR1 and CDR2: SGDLS, YYNGEE. V lost 0 bases to trimming and J lost 2 bases, with 9 bases between them. As to treatment: oral pan-JAK inhibitor, 5-10 mg twice daily. This sequence joins TRBV9 and TRBJ2-1; unclear D gene. The receptor was isolated from a human donor with alopecia areata. Material: CD8+ T cells sorted from blood, obtained between weeks 51 and 54, from a patient treated with tofacitinib. CDR3 DNA sequence: TGTGCCAGCAGCGTAGCCGCCAGCCCCTACAATGAGCAGTTCTTC. Amino acid sequence: CASSVAASPYNEQFF.